The 16 T cell receptor beta chains reported below all come from one sample, sequenced in a study of cytomegalovirus exposure and HLA in healthy donors. Primers: 60 Vbeta forward and 13 Jbeta reverse. Clones were sequenced by immunoSEQ multiplex PCR, and TCRdb holds only the in-frame ones, with some missing. Of over 100,000 clones listed, approximately 74% are singletons. What was sequenced was PBMCs. The receptors here all came from a male donor in good health and CMV-seronegative.

The V and J genes are TRBV6-1 and TRBJ1-1; perhaps TRBD1 as D (5 bases). V lost 2 bases and J lost 0, with 13 bases in between. The CDR3 covers 16 residues. The germline CDR1 and CDR2 sequences are MNHNS and SASEGT. CDR3 sequence: CASSESMAGMNTEAFF. CDR3 nucleotide sequence: TGTGCCAGCAGTGAATCCATGGCAGGGATGAACACTGAAGCTTTCTTT.

With respect to this clone: An end of the junction differs from the germline gene, which may be a read error. V is TRBV7-3 and J is TRBJ1-1, with unresolved D. The CDR3 is 13 amino acids. Germline lookup yields CDR1 SGHTA and CDR2 FQGTGA. The CDR3 loop reads CASSTQLNTEAFF. The CDR3 bases are TGTGCCAGCAGCACCCAATTGAACACCGAAGCTTTCTTT. Combining the CDR3 with reference TRBV7-3 and TRBJ1-1 gives the whole variable domain GAGVSQTPSNKVTEKGKYVELRCDPISGHTALYWYRQSLGQGPEFLIYFQGTGAADDSGLPNDRFFAVRPEGSVSTLKIQRTERGDSAVYLCASSTQLNTEAFFGQGTRLTVV.

This chain connects TRBV6-6 to TRBJ1-2, with D tentatively TRBD1 (5 bases). Per the germline V gene, CDR1 is MNHNY and CDR2 is SVGAGI (reference sequence). The CDR3 contains 15 residues. V gave up 7 bases and J gave up 4 bases, with 19 bases separating them. The CDR3 DNA sequence: TGTGCCAGCATCCCGTCAGGGTCTCGGTCCTATGGCTACACCTTC. This encodes CASIPSGSRSYGYTF.

The rearrangement uses TRBV7-2 and TRBJ1-1, with D maybe TRBD1 (5 bases). This CDR3 comprises 13 residues. The V end lost 6 bases, the J end lost 1 base, and 9 bases lay between the germline ends. CDR1 is SGHTA, CDR2 FQGNSA, per germline. CDR3 sequence: CASRRDANTEAFF. DNA for the CDR3: TGTGCCAGCAGGCGGGACGCGAACACTGAAGCTTTCTTT.

This chain uses TRBV5-4 with TRBJ1-1; 7 nucleotides match TRBD1. CDR3 length: 16 amino acids. Germline-derived CDR1 and CDR2 are SGHNT and YYREEE (reference sequence). V lost 5 bases and J lost 0; bases outside the gene matches: 10. The CDR3: CASSLMKGQMNTEAFF. The CDR3 nucleotides are TGTGCCAGCAGTTTGATGAAGGGACAGATGAACACTGAAGCTTTCTTT.

V is TRBV9 and J is TRBJ1-1; 10 nucleotides align to TRBD1. V dropped 0 bases and J dropped 4; count of bases not matched to a gene: 3. The length of the CDR3 is 15 residues. CDR1 and CDR2 (germline): SGDLS, YYNGEE. DNA of the CDR3: TGTGCCAGCAGCGTAGCATGGACAGGGGGCACTGAAGCTTTCTTT. This sequence encodes CASSVAWTGGTEAFF. The complete variable domain, with remaining parts taken from reference TRBV9 and TRBJ1-1, reads DSGVTQTPKHLITATGQRVTLRCSPRSGDLSVYWYQQSLDQGLQFLIQYYNGEERAKGNILERFSAQQFPDLHSELNLSSLELGDSALYFCASSVAWTGGTEAFFGQGTRLTVV.

The chain employs TRBV6-1 and TRBJ1-4, with 8 bases fitting TRBD1. The CDR3 extends over 17 amino acids. Unmatched junction bases numbered 6, after V lost 1 base and J lost 2 bases. Germline loops: CDR1 MNHNS, CDR2 SASEGT. CDR3: CASSEEPGQVTNEKLFF. Here the CDR3 DNA reads TGTGCCAGCAGTGAAGAACCGGGACAGGTTACTAATGAAAAACTGTTTTTT.

The chain couples TRBV27 to TRBJ2-7; tentative D call: TRBD2 (6 bases). Trimming took off 5 bases at V and 0 bases at J, with 14 bases between the two ends. The CDR3 totals 15 residues. Per germline, CDR1 MNHEY and CDR2 SMNVEV (reference sequence). CDR3 nucleotides: TGTGCCAGCAGTAGCCCGGGGGTCGGCTCCTACGAGCAGTACTTC. The encoded protein is CASSSPGVGSYEQYF.

V gene TRBV28 combines with J gene TRBJ2-6; D not resolved. Trimming took off 6 bases at V and 4 bases at J, with 13 bases between the two ends. The CDR3 runs 15 residues. Germline V gene data show CDR1 as MDHEN and CDR2 as SYDVKM. In DNA form, the CDR3 reads TGTGCCAGCAGCCCCGCTGCCCGGGGGGCCAACGTCCTGACTTTC. Translating gives CASSPAARGANVLTF. The full variable domain, in which reference TRBV28 and TRBJ2-6 provide the parts outside the CDR3, is DVKVTQSSRYLVKRTGEKVFLECVQDMDHENMFWYRQDPGLGLRLIYFSYDVKMKEKGDIPEGYSVSREKKERFSLILESASTNQTSMYLCASSPAARGANVLTFGAGSRLTVL.

The V and J genes are TRBV6-5 and TRBJ1-1; no reliable D call. CDR1 and CDR2 from the germline V gene are MNHEY and SVGAGI. V lost 4 bases to trimming and J lost 1 base, with 7 bases between them. CDR3 size: 13 residues. The CDR3 sequence is CASSSQKNTEAFF. CDR3 DNA: TGTGCCAGCAGTTCACAGAAGAACACTGAAGCTTTCTTT.

The chain uses TRBV5-1 and TRBJ1-1; 9 positions agree with TRBD1. This CDR3 region has 15 residues. V lost 0 bases and J lost 5; bases outside the gene matches: 5. CDR1 is SGHRS and CDR2 is YFSETQ in the germline V gene. The CDR3 DNA reads as TGCGCCAGCAGCTTGGGACAGGGGGATGGGACTGAAGCTTTCTTT. Translated, it gives CASSLGQGDGTEAFF.

CDR3 sequence (DNA): TGTGCCAGCAGTTCGGACCTAGCGGGATACAATGAGCAGTTCTTC. Protein: CASSSDLAGYNEQFF. The gene calls are TRBV28 and TRBJ2-1, with 9 bases that match TRBD2. Germline CDR1 and CDR2: MDHEN and SYDVKM. Trimming removed 4 bases from V and 4 bases from J; junction bases left unmatched: 5. CDR3 length: 15 amino acids.

The chain couples TRBV29-1 to TRBJ2-3, with a tentative D call TRBD2 (7 bases). Germline values: CDR1 SQVTM, CDR2 ANQGSEA. The CDR3 is made up of 13 amino acids. Trimming cost V 7 bases and J 0 bases, with 11 bases left between them. CDR3 amino acids: CSGGGPSTDTQYF. The CDR3 DNA sequence: TGCAGCGGGGGGGGGCCTAGCACAGATACGCAGTATTTT.

This chain connects TRBV5-6 to TRBJ1-1, with 11 bases lining up with TRBD1. Germline V gene data show CDR1 as SGHDT and CDR2 as YYEEEE. The CDR3 length is 13 residues. V was pared by 4 bases and J by 7 bases, with 3 bases of the junction left unmatched. The CDR3 loop reads CASSQDRGLEAFF. The CDR3 coding sequence is TGTGCCAGCAGCCAGGACAGGGGGCTTGAAGCTTTCTTT.

The rearrangement links TRBV29-1 to TRBJ1-2, with TRBD1 identical over 7 bases. Germline CDR1 SQVTM, CDR2 ANQGSEA. The CDR3 has 12 amino acids. Trimming at V came to 6 bases and at J to 6 bases, leaving 7 bases not matched to a gene. CDR3 in DNA: TGCAGCGTAGGCCGGGACAGTCATGGCTACACCTTC. It specifies CSVGRDSHGYTF.

This clone was counted between two and nine times. The chain joins TRBV29-1 to TRBJ1-1, with D unresolved. Trimming took 7 bases from V and 6 from J, leaving 24 bases between them. Germline loops: CDR1 SQVTM, CDR2 ANQGSEA. The CDR3 covers 15 residues. The CDR3 sequence is CSAREGFLGQAEAFF. The CDR3 DNA reads as TGCAGCGCAAGGGAGGGTTTTCTAGGTCAAGCTGAAGCTTTCTTT.